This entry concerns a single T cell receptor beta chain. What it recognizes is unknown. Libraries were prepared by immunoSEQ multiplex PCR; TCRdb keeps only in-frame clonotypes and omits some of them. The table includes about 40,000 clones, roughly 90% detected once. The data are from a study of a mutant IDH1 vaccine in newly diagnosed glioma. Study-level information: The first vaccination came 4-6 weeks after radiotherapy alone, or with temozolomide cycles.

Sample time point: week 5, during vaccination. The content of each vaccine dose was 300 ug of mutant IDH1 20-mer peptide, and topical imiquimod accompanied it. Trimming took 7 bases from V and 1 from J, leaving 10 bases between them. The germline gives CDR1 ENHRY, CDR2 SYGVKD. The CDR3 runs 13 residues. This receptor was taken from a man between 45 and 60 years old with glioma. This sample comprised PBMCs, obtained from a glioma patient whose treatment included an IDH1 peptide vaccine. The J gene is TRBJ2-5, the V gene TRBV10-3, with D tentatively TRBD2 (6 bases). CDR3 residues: CAITPGLQETQYF. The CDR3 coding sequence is TGTGCCATCACCCCGGGACTCCAAGAGACCCAGTACTTC.